This entry is about one TCR beta chain. Trimming pared 4 bases from V and 5 bases from J, leaving 11 bases between. Germline lookup yields CDR1 SGHVS and CDR2 FQNEAQ. The CDR3 sequence is 13 residues long. This record belongs to a study of blood T cell repertoires in COVID-19. Authors' analysis steps: The authors estimated nucleated cell counts from reference gene primer amplification. Only in-frame clones appear in the TCRdb table, and some are missing; sequencing was by immunoSEQ multiplex PCR. The V and J calls and clone size come from that table; D and trimming were worked out from the DNA. The sample consists of about 28,000 clones, roughly 87% of them appearing once.

Sequencing was done on a sample of peripheral blood. The clonotype was recovered from a human donor in a cohort sampled during active COVID-19. This rearrangement joins TRBV7-8 to TRBJ1-1; weak D call: TRBD1 (5 bases). CDR3 DNA sequence: TGTGCCAGCAGCTCACAGGCCCTTACTGAAGCTTTCTTT. Its protein product is CASSSQALTEAFF.